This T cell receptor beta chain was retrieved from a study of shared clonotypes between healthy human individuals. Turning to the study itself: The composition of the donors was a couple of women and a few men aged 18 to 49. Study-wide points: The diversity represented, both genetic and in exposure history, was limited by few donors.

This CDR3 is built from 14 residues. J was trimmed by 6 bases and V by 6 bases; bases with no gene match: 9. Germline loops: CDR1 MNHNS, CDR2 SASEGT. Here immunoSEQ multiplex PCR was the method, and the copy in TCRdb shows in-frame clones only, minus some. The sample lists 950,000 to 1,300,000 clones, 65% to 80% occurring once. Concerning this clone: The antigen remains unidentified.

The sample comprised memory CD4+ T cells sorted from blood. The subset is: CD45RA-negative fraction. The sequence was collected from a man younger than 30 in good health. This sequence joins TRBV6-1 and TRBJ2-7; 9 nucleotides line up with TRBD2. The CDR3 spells CASRVRGGAGEQYF. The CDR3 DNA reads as TGTGCCAGCAGAGTCCGCGGGGGGGCGGGCGAGCAGTACTTC.